This section outlines one T cell receptor beta chain sequence together with its context. Its antigen is not identified. Germline V gene lookup returns CDR1 MDHEN and CDR2 SYDVKM. This CDR3 comprises 15 residues. V was clipped by 5 bases and J by 1 base; unmatched bases: 4. PCR employed 60 Vbeta and 13 Jbeta primers. The method was immunoSEQ multiplex PCR; TCRdb's version includes in-frame clones alone and lacks a portion of them. The profile shows 150,000 to 200,000 clones, about 77% of them singletons. This specimen belongs to a study of cytomegalovirus exposure and HLA in healthy donors. The study, taken as a whole, reports: Reportedly, TCR beta sequences accurately predicted HLA-A and HLA-B alleles in most subjects. Among the CMV-associated chains, three were confirmed in vitro as specific for CMV antigens. Across donors, sequencing depth was assumed by presence/absence analyses to be roughly uniform.

The gene calls are TRBV28 and TRBJ2-5; 10 nucleotides line up with TRBD1. Sequenced sample: PBMCs. The origin of this receptor is a man aged 18 to 29 in good health and CMV-seropositive. DNA of the CDR3: TGTGCCAGCAGTCCTCGGGACAGGGGCCAAGAGACCCAGTACTTC. It yields the protein CASSPRDRGQETQYF.